Listed below are T cell receptor beta chains from one sample, sequenced in a study of blood T cell repertoires in COVID-19. Using immunoSEQ multiplex PCR, the repertoire was profiled, and TCRdb retains in-frame clones only, with some absent. The profile shows 100,000 to 150,000 clones, about 85% of them singletons. The sequenced sample was peripheral blood. These receptors came from a man older than 75 with active or convalescent COVID-19. Both conserved end residues are part of each CDR3. Fields, in order: V gene, clone size, D gene, J gene, CDR3 DNA, CDR3 protein. The D gene is left open where the match is weak. Clone sizes are given selectively: once, few, many, or a class where the clone is expanded.

>TRBV19|NA|TRBD1|TRBJ1-4
TGTGCCAGTAGTATTGACAGGGCTGAAAAACTGTTTTTT
CASSIDRAEKLFF
>TRBV9|NA|NA|TRBJ2-3
TGTGCCAGCAGCGTCGTAGCGGAGGGGAATACGCAGTATTTT
CASSVVAEGNTQYF
>TRBV12-3/TRBV12-4|NA|NA|TRBJ2-1
TGTGCCAGCAGCCTAGAACAGGGACGTGAGCAGTTCTTC
CASSLEQGREQFF
>TRBV10-3|NA|TRBD2|TRBJ2-7
TGTGCCATCAGTGAGCTCCGCGGGAGGCGCTACGAGCAGTACTTC
CAISELRGRRYEQYF
>TRBV5-4|NA|TRBD2|TRBJ2-7
TGTGCCAGCAGCTTGGGGGAGCGGGAGGCTTACGAGCAGTACTTC
CASSLGEREAYEQYF
>TRBV18|NA|TRBD2|TRBJ2-3
TGTGCCAGCTCACTACCGGGACTAAAGGGAGATACGCAGTATTTT
CASSLPGLKGDTQYF
>TRBV9|NA|NA|TRBJ2-7
TGTGCCAGCAGCGTAGCGTGGGGCCTCTCCTACGAGCAGTACTTC
CASSVAWGLSYEQYF
>TRBV15|NA|NA|TRBJ1-3
TGTGCCACCAGCAGAGATCGGGGGGTTGGAAACACCATATATTTT
CATSRDRGVGNTIYF
>TRBV7-2|NA|TRBD1|TRBJ2-2
TGTGCCAGCAGCTTACGGACAGGGCAAAGCACCGGGGAGCTGTTTTTT
CASSLRTGQSTGELFF
>TRBV11-3|once|TRBD2|TRBJ2-3
TGTGCCAGCAGCCTAGCGGAGGCAGATACGCAGTATTTT
CASSLAEADTQYF
>TRBV5-8|NA|NA|TRBJ2-3
TGTGCCAGCAGCCCGGGGAGCGGCAACACAGATACGCAGTATTTT
CASSPGSGNTDTQYF
>TRBV28|NA|NA|TRBJ1-6
TGTGCCAGCAGTTTAGCGAGCTCCTATAATTCACCCCTCCACTTT
CASSLASSYNSPLHF
>TRBV27|NA|TRBD1|TRBJ1-2
TGTGCCAGCAGTTTTCATGACAGGGGCAGGTATGGCTACACCTTC
CASSFHDRGRYGYTF
>TRBV28|NA|NA|TRBJ1-2
TGTGCCAGCAGTGTCCCGGCAGGACAGATCTATGGCTACACCTTC
CASSVPAGQIYGYTF